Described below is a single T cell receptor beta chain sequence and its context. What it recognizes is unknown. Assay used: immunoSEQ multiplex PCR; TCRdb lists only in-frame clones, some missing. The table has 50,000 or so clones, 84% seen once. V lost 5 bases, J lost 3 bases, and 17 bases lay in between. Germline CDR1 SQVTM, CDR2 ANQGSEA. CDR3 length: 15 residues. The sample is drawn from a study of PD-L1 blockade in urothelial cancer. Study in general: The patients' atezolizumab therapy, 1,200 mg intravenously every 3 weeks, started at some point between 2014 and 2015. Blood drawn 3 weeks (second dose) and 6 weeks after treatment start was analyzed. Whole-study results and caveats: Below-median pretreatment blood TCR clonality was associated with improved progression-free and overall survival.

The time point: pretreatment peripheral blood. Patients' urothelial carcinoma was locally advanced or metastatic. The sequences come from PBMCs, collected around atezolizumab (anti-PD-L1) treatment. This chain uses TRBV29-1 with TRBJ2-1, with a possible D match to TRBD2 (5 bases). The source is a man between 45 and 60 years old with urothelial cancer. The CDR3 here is CSVSSGSGFYNEQFF. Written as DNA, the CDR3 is TGCAGCGTTTCGTCGGGGTCGGGCTTCTACAATGAGCAGTTCTTC.